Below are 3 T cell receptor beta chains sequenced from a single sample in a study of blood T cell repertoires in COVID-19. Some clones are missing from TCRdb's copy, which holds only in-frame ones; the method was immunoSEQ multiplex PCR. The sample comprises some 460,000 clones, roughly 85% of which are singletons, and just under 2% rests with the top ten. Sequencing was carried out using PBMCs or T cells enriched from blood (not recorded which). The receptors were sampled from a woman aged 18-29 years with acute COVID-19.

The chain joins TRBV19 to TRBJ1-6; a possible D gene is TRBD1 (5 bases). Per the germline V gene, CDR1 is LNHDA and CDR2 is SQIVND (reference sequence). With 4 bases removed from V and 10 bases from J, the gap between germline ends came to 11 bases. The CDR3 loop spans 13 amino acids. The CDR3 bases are TGTGCCAGTAGTAAACAAGGACAATCACCCCTCCACTTT. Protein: CASSKQGQSPLHF.

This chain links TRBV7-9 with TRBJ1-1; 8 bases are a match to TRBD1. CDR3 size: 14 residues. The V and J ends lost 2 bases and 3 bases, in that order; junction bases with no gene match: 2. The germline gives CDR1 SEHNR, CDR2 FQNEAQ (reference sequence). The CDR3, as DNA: TGTGCCAGCAGCTTACAGGGGGCGGACACTGAAGCTTTCTTT. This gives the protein CASSLQGADTEAFF.

The CDR3 DNA reads TGCGCCAGCAGCTTGGGGCCGGGACAGGGGGCAACAGGAGAGACCCAGTACTTC. Translated, it gives CASSLGPGQGATGETQYF. This sequence joins TRBV5-1 and TRBJ2-5; 12 nucleotides align to TRBD1. Trimming cost V 0 bases and J 4 bases; bases outside gene matches: 10. CDR1 is SGHRS, CDR2 YFSETQ, per germline. The CDR3 totals 18 residues.